The 4 T cell receptor beta chains below were found in one sample sequenced in a study of blood T cell repertoires in COVID-19 (dated by TCRdb to 2018 to 2020). Library preparation employed the immunoSEQ multiplex PCR assay. TCRdb provides this immuneACCESS table in a form limited to in-frame rearrangements. Some clones are lacking; in checked studies, under half of them reflect an unresolved V gene, and why the rest are absent is not known. Within this sample are roughly 170,000 clones, with almost 80% of them counted one time only. The ten largest make up about 28% of the sample. The material sequenced was peripheral blood. The receptor source for this set is a woman in her seventies with acute or convalescent COVID-19.

The rearrangement links TRBV7-2 to TRBJ2-1; a weak D match, TRBD2 (5 bases). Germline V CDR1 and CDR2: SGHTA, FQGNSA. V lost 2 bases and J lost 1, with 12 bases in between. The length of the CDR3 is 16 residues. Here the CDR3 DNA reads TGTGCCAGCAGCTTATCGGGGAGTCTGTCCTACAATGAGCAGTTCTTC. This sequence encodes CASSLSGSLSYNEQFF.

CDR3 region: CAISAGSTGSENYGYTF. The CDR3 DNA sequence: TGTGCCATCAGTGCGGGTTCGACAGGGTCTGAGAACTATGGCTACACCTTC. This rearrangement joins TRBV10-3 to TRBJ1-2; 7 nucleotides match TRBD1. From germline, CDR1 is ENHRY and CDR2 SYGVKD. J lost 2 bases, V lost 4 bases, and 13 bases had no gene match. This CDR3 region has 17 residues.

In this sample, this clone turned up once. V gene TRBV9 combines with J gene TRBJ2-1, with D possibly being TRBD2 (6 bases). This CDR3 region has 16 residues. V lost 4 bases to trimming and J lost 4 bases, with 18 bases between them. Germline V lookup: CDR1 SGDLS, CDR2 YYNGEE. Written as DNA, the CDR3 is TGTGCCAGCAGCCCCAGACTAGGTGTGCTGTACAATGAGCAGTTCTTC. Its translation is CASSPRLGVLYNEQFF.

Written as DNA, the CDR3 is TGCGCCAGCAGCTTGGACACAGTAATAACGAACACTGAAGCTTTCTTT. Amino acid sequence: CASSLDTVITNTEAFF. The rearrangement uses TRBV5-1 and TRBJ1-1; D is unclear. V was pared by 0 bases and J by 1 base, with 13 bases between. This CDR3 has 16 amino acids. CDR1 and CDR2 from the germline V gene are SGHRS and YFSETQ.